These 12 T cell receptor beta chains originate from one sample sequenced in a study of blood T cell repertoires in COVID-19. Some clones are missing from TCRdb's copy, which holds only in-frame ones; the method was immunoSEQ multiplex PCR. This table holds under 350,000 clones, roughly 90% found once. Sequenced input: peripheral blood. These receptors were taken from a man in his forties with acute or convalescent COVID-19.

V is TRBV2 and J is TRBJ1-1; unclear D gene. V lost 8 bases and J 0 bases, leaving 13 bases between the germline ends. The CDR3 sequence is 14 residues long. The germline V gene encodes CDR1 SNHLY and CDR2 FYNNEI. The CDR3 DNA reads TGTGCCAGCCTCCTCGGGAATATGAACACTGAAGCTTTCTTT. As protein: CASLLGNMNTEAFF.

The chain joins TRBV2 to TRBJ2-5; TRBD2 matches 7 bases. The germline gives CDR1 SNHLY, CDR2 FYNNEI. The CDR3 covers 11 residues. V was clipped by 9 bases and J by 9 bases; unmatched bases: 7. CDR3: CASLIGGAQYF. The CDR3 DNA sequence: TGTGCCAGTTTAATTGGGGGGGCCCAGTACTTC.

The rearrangement joins TRBV24-1 to TRBJ1-1; 8 bases fit TRBD1. CDR3 length equals 13 residues. V was pared by 7 bases and J by 1 base, with 1 base of the junction left unmatched. Germline lookup yields CDR1 KGHDR and CDR2 SFDVKD. CDR3 sequence: CATRTGANTEAFF. The CDR3, as DNA: TGTGCCACCAGGACAGGGGCGAACACTGAAGCTTTCTTT.

V is TRBV2 and J is TRBJ1-1, with a weak D call TRBD1 (5 bases). Between the trimmed V and J ends, which lost 2 bases and 0 bases, there was a span of 7 bases. Germline values: CDR1 SNHLY, CDR2 FYNNEI. This CDR3 has 14 amino acids. The DNA of the CDR3 is TGTGCCAGCAGTGAAAGGGGCATGAACACTGAAGCTTTCTTT. Translating gives CASSERGMNTEAFF.

The chain joins TRBV7-6 to TRBJ2-1; 8 positions match TRBD2. The CDR3 length is 15 residues. V lost 2 bases, J lost 6 bases, and 6 bases stayed unmatched. Per the germline V gene, CDR1 is SGHVS and CDR2 is FNYEAQ. The CDR3 sequence: CASSLRGGRGNEQFF. CDR3 nucleotides: TGTGCCAGCAGCTTACGGGGGGGCAGGGGCAATGAGCAGTTCTTC.

The J gene is TRBJ2-3, the V gene TRBV12-3 or TRBV12-4; D unclear. Trimming stripped 3 bases from V and 4 bases from J, with 8 bases between. This CDR3 is 13 amino acids long. The DNA of the CDR3 is TGTGCCAGCAGTTTCTTGGGCGCAGATACGCAGTATTTT. Its protein is CASSFLGADTQYF.

Concerning this clone itself: A junction end diverges from the germline sequence, so it may reflect a read error. The chain links TRBV2 to TRBJ1-2; 8 nucleotides line up with TRBD1. Germline CDR1 and CDR2: SNHLY and FYNNEI. CDR3 length: 12 amino acids. Written as DNA, the CDR3 is TGTGCCAGCAGTGAGCAGGGGGCTCTCCCCCTTTTC. It codes for CASSEQGALPLF.

This chain connects TRBV6-5 to TRBJ2-1; TRBD2 agrees at 8 bases. Germline V lookup: CDR1 MNHEY, CDR2 SVGAGI. This CDR3 is built from 13 residues. The V gene end was trimmed by 3 bases and the J gene end by 13 bases; junction bases not matched to a gene: 8. The DNA for the CDR3 is TGTGCCAGCAGTTATGGGCGGGGGGCCCCTCAGTTCTTC. This translates into CASSYGRGAPQFF.

The V and J genes are TRBV6-5 and TRBJ1-2; D ambiguous. Trimming cost V 6 bases and J 3 bases, with 11 bases left between them. The CDR3 has 13 amino acids. CDR1 MNHEY and CDR2 SVGAGI come from the germline V gene. CDR3 bases: TGTGCCAGCAGGGTCAGCGACCACTATGGCTACACCTTC. The encoded protein is CASRVSDHYGYTF.

This clone came up once. The chain links TRBV10-3 to TRBJ2-3, with D possibly being TRBD2 (7 bases). This CDR3 has 18 residues. V shed 2 bases and J shed 6 bases, with 24 bases lying between them. CDR1 is ENHRY, CDR2 SYGVKD, per germline. CDR3 in DNA: TGTGCCATCAGTGAGCTCAGGGGAGGGGGGGCCCTCAGGGATACGCAGTATTTT. It codes for CAISELRGGGALRDTQYF.

The genes are TRBV5-5 and TRBJ2-2, with a weak D call TRBD2 (6 bases). Trimming cost V 6 bases and J 0 bases, with 21 bases left between them. The CDR3 spans 18 residues. The V gene's germline CDR1 is SGHKS and CDR2 YYEKEE (reference sequence). The CDR3, as DNA: TGTGCCAGCAAAGCAACCGGGCTACGGACTACGAACACCGGGGAGCTGTTTTTT. It encodes CASKATGLRTTNTGELFF. The complete variable domain, with remaining parts taken from reference TRBV5-5 and TRBJ2-2, reads DAGVTQSPTHLIKTRGQQVTLRCSPISGHKSVSWYQQVLGQGPQFIFQYYEKEERGRGNFPDRFSARQFPNYSSELNVNALLLGDSALYLCASKATGLRTTNTGELFFGEGSRLTVL.

This sequence joins TRBV5-4 and TRBJ1-2; D unclear. Trimming removed 4 bases at V and 2 bases at J, with 12 bases between. The CDR3 is 14 residues long. Germline CDR1 is SGHNT and CDR2 is YYREEE (reference sequence). Here the CDR3 reads CASSLLGGNYGYTF. The CDR3 DNA sequence: TGTGCCAGCAGCCTACTTGGCGGGAACTATGGCTACACCTTC. Supplemented by reference TRBV5-4 and TRBJ1-2, the full variable domain reads ETGVTQSPTHLIKTRGQQVTLRCSSQSGHNTVSWYQQALGQGPQFIFQYYREEENGRGNFPPRFSGLQFPNYSSELNVNALELDDSALYLCASSLLGGNYGYTFGSGTRLTVV.